This is a list of T cell receptor beta chains from one sample in a study of siplizumab effects on memory and regulatory T cells. The repertoire was sequenced with immunoSEQ multiplex PCR; TCRdb's copy has only in-frame clones and lacks some. The table shows nearly 95,000 clones, with 94% occurring only once. The sequenced sample was non-Treg CD4+ T cells sorted from blood. These receptors were obtained from a human donor in good health. Each CDR3 is given with its conserved first and last residue. The D gene is left open where the match is weak. The listing skips clone size in some rows; elsewhere it reads once, few, many or a size class.

clone size	D gene	V gene	J gene	CDR3 DNA	CDR3 protein
.	.	TRBV6-5	TRBJ2-7	TGTGCCAGCAGTTACTCTTCGCTAGCGAGGGGCGAGCAGTACTTC	CASSYSSLARGEQYF
.	TRBD2	TRBV4-3	TRBJ2-3	TGCGCCAGCAGCCAACAGACTAGCGGGAGGGCCGGGTTCGCAGATACGCAGTATTTT	CASSQQTSGRAGFADTQYF
.	.	TRBV7-2	TRBJ1-5	TGTGCCAGCAGCTTATGGGGGAACGATCAGCCCCAGCATTTT	CASSLWGNDQPQHF
.	TRBD2	TRBV7-9	TRBJ2-1	TGTGCCAGCAGCCCTATCTTAACGGGACTAGCGGGTCTATACAATGAGCAGTTCTTC	CASSPILTGLAGLYNEQFF
.	.	TRBV2	TRBJ1-2	TGTGCCAGCAGTGAAGAGTTGGCGGCCGGCTACACCTTC	CASSEELAAGYTF
.	.	TRBV7-9	TRBJ1-1	TGTGCCAGCAGCGGGCGGGGGGTAAGCACTGAAGCTTTCTTT	CASSGRGVSTEAFF
once	.	TRBV30	TRBJ2-1	TGTGCCTGGAGTGGGGGCAATGAGCAGTTCTTC	CAWSGGNEQFF
.	.	TRBV7-2	TRBJ2-2	TGTGCCAGCAGCACAGGGACGGACTCGAACACCGGGGAGCTGTTTTTT	CASSTGTDSNTGELFF
.	TRBD1	TRBV5-4	TRBJ2-5	TGTGCCAGCAGCCCAAGGACAGGGCATGGAGGGGCCCAGTACTTC	CASSPRTGHGGAQYF
.	.	TRBV6-4	TRBJ1-2	TGTGCCAGCAGTGACACCTCCAGGGAAAGCTACACCTTC	CASSDTSRESYTF
.	.	TRBV27	TRBJ1-2	TGTGCCAGCAGTTTACAGCCAGTCGACTATGGCTACACCTTC	CASSLQPVDYGYTF
.	TRBD1	TRBV5-1	TRBJ2-7	TGCGCCAGCAGCGCGGACAGGGTTAGCAACGAGCAGTACTTC	CASSADRVSNEQYF
.	.	TRBV9	TRBJ1-1	TGTGCCAGCAGCGTAGTAAGGGACGGTGAAGCTTTCTTT	CASSVVRDGEAFF
.	.	TRBV9	TRBJ2-1	TGTGCCAGCAGCGGGGCCAGGAGCTCCTACAATGAGCAGTTCTTC	CASSGARSSYNEQFF
.	TRBD1	TRBV6-5	TRBJ1-1	TGTGCCAGCAGGGGGACAGCTGGCACTGAAGCTTTCTTT	CASRGTAGTEAFF
.	TRBD2	TRBV7-2	TRBJ2-7	TGTGCCAGCAGCATCGGACTAGCCAGTTACGAGCAGTACTTC	CASSIGLASYEQYF
.	.	TRBV18	TRBJ2-1	TGTGCCAGCTCACCAGGATATGAGCAGTTCTTC	CASSPGYEQFF
.	.	TRBV2	TRBJ1-5	TGTGCCAGCAGTGAAGCTGGGGTAAGCAATCAGCCCCAGCATTTT	CASSEAGVSNQPQHF
once	.	TRBV5-5	TRBJ2-1	TGTGCCAGCAGCTTGCCATCGACGAGTGAGCAGTTCTTC	CASSLPSTSEQFF
.	TRBD2	TRBV6-6	TRBJ2-5	TGTGCCAGCAGGCCACTGGGCGGGGGGGCCTTAGAGACCCAGTACTTC	CASRPLGGGALETQYF
.	.	TRBV21-1	TRBJ2-5	TGTGCCAGCAGCAAATTTGGACTAGCGGGGGAAGATGGCCAAGAGACCCAGTACTTC	CASSKFGLAGEDGQETQYF
.	TRBD2	TRBV29-1	TRBJ2-5	TGCAGCGTTGTATCGGGGGGGTTCGGGGAGACCCAGTACTTC	CSVVSGGFGETQYF
.	TRBD1	TRBV5-4	TRBJ1-1	TGTGCCAGCACCCCAGGAGCAGGGGGGACTGAAGCTTTCTTT	CASTPGAGGTEAFF
.	.	TRBV25-1	TRBJ1-1	TGTGCCAGCAGTCGAACGACGAACACTGAAGCTTTCTTT	CASSRTTNTEAFF
.	.	TRBV29-1	TRBJ1-1	TGCAGCGTCGGCAGGGACTTTTTCACTGAAGCTTTCTTT	CSVGRDFFTEAFF
.	TRBD2	TRBV6-1	TRBJ2-3	TGTGCCAGCAGTTTAGCGGGAGGTCCCACAGATACGCAGTATTTT	CASSLAGGPTDTQYF